This TCR beta chain was retrieved from a study of sequential checkpoint blockade in melanoma (dated by TCRdb to about 2019). Regarding the complete study: In a 1:1 randomization, patients received either first-line nivolumab then ipilimumab (arm A) or ipilimumab then nivolumab (arm B). Maintenance nivolumab came after both trial sequences.

A distance of 12 bases separates the germline ends of V and J, which lose 0 bases and 2 bases respectively. The CDR3 runs 15 amino acids, cysteine and phenylalanine included. Of all the DNA, just the CDR3 is kept, 45 bases in frame from base 1. CDR1 is given as SGHDT and CDR2 as YYEEEE, both from the germline V gene. Concerning this clone: There is no known antigen for this receptor. Qualities for individual bases were not recorded, and no much larger clone is one base off.

Here is what the overall study found, with its caveats: The response-prediction model combining TCR metrics and mutation burden needs validation in larger, independent patient cohorts.

The treatment or condition tag for this specimen amounts to: randomized to nivolumab then ipilimumab (arm A) or the reverse (arm B). None of the patients in the trial had previously been given DNA-damaging chemotherapy. A FACS Aria II flow cytometer was used to sort live CD3+CD8+ cells that were negative for CD19 and CD56 from thawed PBMCs. CheckMate 064, a randomized, open-label phase II trial of sequential checkpoint blockade, was the source of the samples, all of which came from patients with melanoma. Peripheral blood mononuclear cells were collected by leukapheresis, purified with Ficoll-Paque, and frozen in human serum with approximately 9.4% DMSO. Immediately after sorting, the purity of sorted blood CD3+CD8+ cells was verified to be >98%, after which DNA was extracted. TCRbeta CDR3 regions were immunosequenced from genomic DNA with the immunoSEQ Assay. Before high-throughput sequencing, genomic DNA was amplified using bias-controlled multiplex PCR. The original pipeline was this. To quantify the absolute abundance of each unique TCRbeta CDR3 region, the sequences were collapsed and filtered. Clonality, defined as 1 minus Pielou's evenness, was calculated using only productive rearrangements. A previously published method was used to identify clones with significantly greater frequencies in on-treatment samples than in baseline samples. TCRdb obtained this table from immuneACCESS and retained in-frame rearrangements with V and J assigned. These tables miss some clones; where compared with another copy, unresolved V genes account for less than half of the shortfall, and the remainder is unexplained. Clone size and the V and J calls come from that table; the DNA yielded D and trimming. In this sample the table shows more than 25,000 clones, about 80% of which occur a single time. 13% of the sample lies in the top ten.

The rearrangement joined TRBV5-6 to TRBJ2-7; the D gene is unclear. The material sequenced was CD8+ T cells sorted from blood (inferred from file names), taken from a patient given nivolumab and ipilimumab in sequence. This clonotype originated in a human donor with melanoma. The nucleotides are TGTGCCAGCAGCTTGGTAGTTGGTCCCGCCTACGAGCAGTACTTC. The resulting protein is CASSLVVGPAYEQYF. The CDR3 plus the reference TRBV5-6 and TRBJ2-7 genes for the other parts give the full variable domain: DAGVTQSPTHLIKTRGQQVTLRCSPKSGHDTVSWYQQALGQGPQFIFQYYEEEERQRGNFPDRFSGHQFPNYSSELNVNALLLGDSALYLCASSLVVGPAYEQYFGPGTRLTVT.